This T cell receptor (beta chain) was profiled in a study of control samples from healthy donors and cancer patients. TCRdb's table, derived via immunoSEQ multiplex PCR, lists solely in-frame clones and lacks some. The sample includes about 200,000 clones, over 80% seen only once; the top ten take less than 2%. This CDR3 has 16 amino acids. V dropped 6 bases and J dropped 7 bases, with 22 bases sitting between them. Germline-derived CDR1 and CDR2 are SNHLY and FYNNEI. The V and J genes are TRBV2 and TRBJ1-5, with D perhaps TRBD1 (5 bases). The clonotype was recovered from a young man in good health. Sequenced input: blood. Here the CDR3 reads CASSSNGGIGGQPQHF. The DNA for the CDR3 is TGTGCCAGCAGCTCAAACGGGGGAATTGGAGGACAGCCCCAGCATTTT.